This TCR beta chain was captured in a study of Tregs in tolerant kidney transplant recipients. A word on this clone: What it recognizes is unknown. The germline gene is not matched at one end of the junction; a read error may be the cause.

The study, taken as a whole, reports: Some patients' samples used different primers over time, so nucleotide sequences weren't comparable. Expanding Tregs on activated donor B cells appeared to best identify donor-specific TCRbeta clones. Biological reproducibility was not directly addressed in this study.

The method was immunoSEQ multiplex PCR; TCRdb's version includes in-frame clones alone and lacks a portion of them. The data contain about 50,000 clones, roughly nine tenths of them seen just once; the ten biggest clones take up about a sixth. This CDR3 region has 13 residues. The germline CDR1 and CDR2 sequences are PRHDT and FYEKMQ (reference sequence). Related graft donors supplied nonmyeloablative bone marrow transplants, and mixed chimerism was transient. Unstimulated regulatory T cells (CD4+CD25+CD127-), CD4+CD25- non-regulatory cells, CD4 and CD8 cells were FACS-sorted from thawed PBMCs. The chain employs TRBV13 and TRBJ1-1; TRBD1 agrees at 7 bases. This receptor was identified in a human patient who received a combined kidney and bone marrow transplant. Some T cells may arise from the graft donor. This sample comprised CD8+ T cells from blood (PBMCs), obtained 12 months after the transplant. Written as DNA, the CDR3 is TGTGCCAGCAGCCTAGGACAGGACACTGAAGCTTTCTTT. This translates into CASSLGQDTEAFF.